This T cell receptor (beta chain) was captured in a study of blood T cell repertoires in COVID-19. Whole-study context: Sites across the United States, Italy and Spain contributed samples from acute and convalescent COVID-19. T cells, B-cell-depleted T cells, or PBMCs supplied cDNA or gDNA.

How the authors handled the data: Quantification of nucleated cells was approximated via reference gene primer amplification. Data came from immunoSEQ multiplex PCR; TCRdb stores just in-frame clones and leaves some out. The DNA gave D and trimming, while V, J and clone size come from that table. The table has under 250,000 clones, about 87% seen once. Trimming removed 4 bases from V and 4 bases from J; junction bases left unmatched: 7. The CDR3 is 15 amino acids. CDR1 is SNHLY and CDR2 is FYNNEI in the germline V gene. This TCR was sampled from a young man with COVID-19, enrolled during active disease. The source material was peripheral blood. V is TRBV2 and J is TRBJ2-3, with 8 bases aligning to TRBD2. The CDR3 protein is CASSGSSAGADTQYF. For the CDR3, the DNA is TGTGCCAGCAGTGGATCGTCAGCGGGGGCAGATACGCAGTATTTT.